The next 27 T cell receptor beta chains were all read from a single sample in a study of blood T cells in healthy people across ages. A J-beta primer mix and a sample-barcoded 5' primer were used in a second PCR of roughly 6 to 12 cycles. TCRdb re-analysed the 5' RACE reads in MiXCR, keeping a single row per CDR3 protein. The data show around 1.1 million distinct CDR3 sequences, 30% to 40% seen once. The sequenced sample consisted of blood. These receptors originate from a man aged 18 to 30 in good health.

V and J are TRBV6-2 or TRBV6-3 and TRBJ2-5, with 9 nucleotides matching TRBD2. The germline gives CDR1 MNHEY, CDR2 SVGEGT. The CDR3 totals 16 residues. V was pared by 4 bases and J by 1 base, with 7 bases of the junction left unmatched. The CDR3: CASSSPSGGLQETQYF. In nucleotides, the CDR3 is TGTGCCAGCAGTTCTCCAAGCGGGGGGCTCCAAGAGACCCAGTACTTC.

Written as DNA, the CDR3 is TGTGCCAGCAGTCGGACCCTGGGGGCCGGGGAGCTGTTTTTT. This codes for CASSRTLGAGELFF. The rearrangement uses TRBV6-5 and TRBJ2-2; the D gene could be TRBD1 or TRBD2 (5 bases each). The CDR3 has 14 residues. The V gene's germline CDR1 is MNHEY and CDR2 SVGAGI. Between the trimmed V and J ends, which lost 5 bases and 6 bases, there was a span of 13 bases.

Here the CDR3 DNA reads TGTGCCAGCAGCCCCCGACATAACATGAACACTGAAGCTTTCTTT. Translated, it gives CASSPRHNMNTEAFF. The genes are TRBV7-2 and TRBJ1-1; unclear D gene. CDR1 is SGHTA, CDR2 FQGNSA, per germline. This CDR3 is built from 15 residues. Trimming stripped 5 bases from V and 0 bases from J, with 13 bases between.

The sample holds a few counts of this clonotype. V gene TRBV11-2 combines with J gene TRBJ2-5; no clear D gene. CDR1 SGHAT and CDR2 FQNNGV come from the germline V gene. Trimming stripped 1 base from V and 11 bases from J, with 14 bases between. The CDR3 covers 13 residues. The CDR3 is CASSLGSANEQYF. As DNA, the CDR3 is TGTGCCAGCAGCTTAGGATCCGCCAATGAGCAGTACTTC.

This clonotype was seen only a few times. This chain joins TRBV3-1 and TRBJ1-2; 8 nucleotides line up with TRBD1. After removal of 1 base from V and 4 bases from J, the junction contained 11 bases not matched to a gene. This CDR3 has 17 residues. Looked up from germline, CDR1 is LGHDT and CDR2 is YNNKEL (reference sequence). The CDR3, as DNA: TGTGCCAGCAGCCAAGTTACGGGACAGGTGTACGGCTATGGCTACACCTTC. This encodes CASSQVTGQVYGYGYTF.

The CDR3 nucleotides are TGTGCCAGCAGAACCCGCGCAGGGGTGCCCACAGATACGCAGTATTTT. Translation gives CASRTRAGVPTDTQYF. This sequence joins TRBV7-2 and TRBJ2-3, with D tentatively TRBD1 (6 bases). The germline CDR1 and CDR2 sequences are SGHTA and FQGNSA. V gave up 6 bases and J gave up 2 bases, with 18 bases separating them. The CDR3 spans 16 residues.

The sample holds a few counts of this clonotype. This sequence joins TRBV2 and TRBJ2-3, with D perhaps TRBD2 (5 bases). Trimming removed 7 bases at V and 2 bases at J, with 13 bases between. The germline V gene encodes CDR1 SNHLY and CDR2 FYNNEI. The CDR3 has 14 amino acids. CDR3 region: CASKSGTSTDTQYF. CDR3 coding DNA: TGTGCCAGCAAATCGGGAACATCCACAGATACGCAGTATTTT.

About this clonotype itself: The junction departs from the called germline gene at one end, perhaps through a read error. V gene TRBV5-6 combines with J gene TRBJ1-4; 7 bases line up with TRBD1. The germline V gene has CDR1 SGHDT and CDR2 YYEEEE. The CDR3 spans 15 residues. CDR3 nucleotide sequence: TGTGCCAGCAGATCCGGACAGGAGTATAATGAAAAGCTGTTTTTT. Residues: CASRSGQEYNEKLFF.

As regards this clonotype: A junction end diverges from the germline sequence, so it may reflect a read error. This sequence joins TRBV2 and TRBJ2-5, with TRBD2 identical over 9 bases. Germline V CDR1 and CDR2: SNHLY, FYNNEI. The length of the CDR3 is 13 residues. As DNA, the CDR3 is TGTGCCAGCGACGCGGGGGGGGAAGAGGCCCAGTACTTC. It translates to CASDAGGEEAQYF.

As concerns this clonotype: A read error may be the cause here, since a much bigger clone is one base away. The chain combines TRBV20-1 with TRBJ1-1; D uncertain. The CDR3 covers 10 residues. Per germline, CDR1 DFQATT and CDR2 SNEGSKA (reference sequence). This CDR3 reads CSAFNTEVFF. CDR3 in DNA: TGCAGTGCTTTTAACACTGAAGTTTTCTTT.

This clonotype was seen a single time. V and J are TRBV6-5 and TRBJ2-1; D might be TRBD1 (6 bases). Germline CDR1 is MNHEY and CDR2 is SVGAGI. The CDR3 has 14 amino acids. The ends were cut back, 8 bases at V and 10 bases at J, with 21 bases in the middle. The CDR3, as DNA: TGTGCCAGCGGGCACAGGGATGGACTTGTCGAGCAGTTCTTC. Amino acids: CASGHRDGLVEQFF.

In this sample, this clonotype turned up a few times. This sequence joins TRBV20-1 and TRBJ2-1; D is unclear. V was trimmed by 1 base and J by 4 bases, leaving 11 bases between them. The CDR3 has 14 amino acids. The germline CDR1 and CDR2 sequences are DFQATT and SNEGSKA (reference sequence). CDR3 in amino acids: CSARVGVIYNEQFF. The DNA for the CDR3 is TGCAGTGCTAGAGTTGGAGTGATATACAATGAGCAGTTCTTC.

The chain joins TRBV9 to TRBJ2-7, with D hard to call. Germline V gives CDR1 SGDLS, CDR2 YYNGEE. The CDR3 has 14 amino acids. Trimming pared 3 bases from V and 2 bases from J, leaving 12 bases between. The CDR3, as DNA: TGTGCCAGCAGCGCCGACGTGGGAACCTACGAGCAGTACTTC. It is translated as CASSADVGTYEQYF.

The table lists this clonotype with a few counts. The chain has TRBV4-1 and TRBJ1-1; weak D call: TRBD1 (6 bases). The CDR3 spans 14 residues. Germline CDR1 reads MGHRA; CDR2 reads YSYEKL. With 2 bases removed from V and 8 bases from J, the gap between germline ends came to 15 bases. The CDR3 DNA reads TGCGCCAGCAGCCAACCCAGACAGGCTACCGAAGCTTTCTTT. Protein product: CASSQPRQATEAFF.

V is TRBV6-6 and J is TRBJ1-6; D not resolved. The CDR3 loop spans 15 amino acids. Looked up from germline, CDR1 is MNHNY and CDR2 is SVGAGI (reference sequence). Trimming shortened V by 2 bases and J by 13 bases, and 18 bases separated the two germline ends. The CDR3 DNA reads TGTGCCAGCAGTTACCCAATCAAGGAGTTGGCGCCCCTCCACTTT. It yields the protein CASSYPIKELAPLHF.

The CDR3 sequence is CASRYRETLFGYTF. In DNA, the CDR3 is TGTGCCAGCAGGTACAGGGAAACTCTTTTTGGCTACACCTTC. The chain has TRBV2 and TRBJ1-2, with D possibly TRBD1 on 6 matching bases. Germline CDR1 and CDR2: SNHLY and FYNNEI. V lost 6 bases, J lost 7 bases, and 18 bases lay in between. The CDR3 covers 14 residues.

This sequence joins TRBV12-3 or TRBV12-4 and TRBJ1-1; D gene uncertain. CDR3 length: 15 amino acids. Trimming stripped 1 base from V and 0 bases from J, with 9 bases between. The CDR3 loop is CASSLGNGLNTEAFF. The CDR3 coding sequence is TGTGCCAGCAGTTTAGGGAACGGCCTGAACACTGAAGCTTTCTTT.

The chain carries TRBV12-3 or TRBV12-4 and TRBJ2-1; 9 bases line up with TRBD1. Losses at the gene ends were 1 base for V and 8 bases for J; bases not matched to a gene: 9. The CDR3 length is 16 residues. CDR3 DNA: TGTGCCAGCAGTTTAGTAGGGACAGGGAAGAGAGATGAGCAGTTCTTC. Residues: CASSLVGTGKRDEQFF.

This clonotype showed up just a few times. The gene calls are TRBV3-1 and TRBJ2-3; perhaps TRBD1 as D (7 bases). The CDR3 is made up of 18 amino acids. The germline V gene encodes CDR1 LGHDT and CDR2 YNNKEL (reference sequence). V lost 0 bases and J lost 0, with 16 bases in between. In DNA form, the CDR3 reads TGTGCCAGCAGCCAAGAAATCAATTCAGGGGGGAGCACAGATACGCAGTATTTT. Encoded protein: CASSQEINSGGSTDTQYF.

This clonotype was detected only a few times. Its ends do not fully match the called genes, so a read error is possible. J is TRBJ2-6 and V is TRBV14; weak D call: TRBD1 (6 bases). CDR1 SGHDN and CDR2 FVKESK come from the germline V gene. This CDR3 is 17 amino acids long. The chain's CDR3 is CAGSQLAGDTGANVLTF. The CDR3 DNA sequence: TGTGCCGGCAGCCAACTTGCAGGGGACACTGGGGCCAACGTCCTGACTTTC.

A few counts support this clonotype. CDR3 residues: CSADTGQNTDTQYF. CDR3 DNA: TGCAGTGCTGACACGGGACAGAACACAGATACGCAGTATTTT. The chain employs TRBV20-1 and TRBJ2-3, with TRBD1 matching 7 bases. The CDR3 length is 14 residues. Germline V gene data show CDR1 as DFQATT and CDR2 as SNEGSKA (reference sequence). With V trimmed by 5 bases and J by 2 bases, 7 bases remained unmatched.

This clonotype was counted only a few times. The chain has TRBV7-2 and TRBJ2-5, with D perhaps being TRBD1 or TRBD2 (5 bases each). Trimming shortened V by 1 base and J by 1 base, and 10 bases separated the two germline ends. The CDR3 runs to 15 residues. Germline-derived CDR1 and CDR2 are SGHTA and FQGNSA. In DNA form, the CDR3 reads TGTGCCAGCAGCTTAGGGGGACCGGTCCAAGAGACCCAGTACTTC. This encodes CASSLGGPVQETQYF. Complete variable domain (other parts from reference TRBV7-2 and TRBJ2-5): GAGVSQSPSNKVTEKGKDVELRCDPISGHTALYWYRQSLGQGLEFLIYFQGNSAPDKSGLPSDRFSAERTGGSVSTLTIQRTQQEDSAVYLCASSLGGPVQETQYFGPGTRLLVL.

This clonotype was observed a few times. The chain carries TRBV2 and TRBJ2-1; 9 nucleotides match TRBD2. With V trimmed by 7 bases and J by 3 bases, 7 bases remained unmatched. The germline V gene has CDR1 SNHLY and CDR2 FYNNEI. The CDR3 spans 15 residues. CDR3 DNA: TGTGCCAGCATTCGGGAGACTAGCGGCTACAATGAGCAGTTCTTC. Its protein product is CASIRETSGYNEQFF.

In this sample, this clonotype turned up a few times. This sequence joins TRBV6-5 and TRBJ1-5, with D tentatively TRBD1 (5 bases). The germline V gene encodes CDR1 MNHEY and CDR2 SVGAGI. V gave up 8 bases and J gave up 4 bases, with 12 bases separating them. There are 13 residues in the CDR3. The CDR3 protein is CASGVTENQPQHF. Here the CDR3 DNA reads TGTGCCAGCGGGGTGACAGAGAATCAGCCCCAGCATTTT.

This clonotype was observed once. This sequence joins TRBV20-1 and TRBJ2-7; D is unresolved. Judging by the DNA end, TRBJ2-5 fits better; the J call may be wrong. The V gene's germline CDR1 is DFQATT and CDR2 SNEGSKA (reference sequence). CDR3 size: 12 residues. The CDR3 region is CSATRPQETQYF. DNA for the CDR3: TGCAGTGCTACTCGACCCCAAGAGACCCAGTACTTC.

J is TRBJ2-7 and V is TRBV11-2; D is perhaps TRBD2 (6 bases). V was trimmed by 1 base and J by 1 base, leaving 11 bases between them. The germline V gene has CDR1 SGHAT and CDR2 FQNNGV. CDR3 length: 15 amino acids. The CDR3 spells CASSLAEGTSYEQYF. The CDR3, as DNA: TGTGCCAGCAGCTTAGCGGAGGGCACGTCCTACGAGCAGTACTTC.

This clonotype was recorded a few times. J is TRBJ1-4 and V is TRBV20-1; 8 bases are a match to TRBD1. The V segment lost 6 bases and the J segment 4 bases; nucleotides outside the gene matches: 10. This CDR3 region has 15 residues. Germline V gene lookup returns CDR1 DFQATT and CDR2 SNEGSKA (reference sequence). The CDR3 sequence: CSAQRDRTVNEKLFF. The CDR3 nucleotides read TGCAGTGCCCAACGGGACAGGACTGTTAATGAAAAACTGTTTTTT.